The rows below give T cell receptor beta chains drawn from one sample of a study of blood T cell repertoires in COVID-19. Clones were read by immunoSEQ multiplex PCR, and TCRdb kept only the in-frame ones, dropping some. The sample yields roughly 37,000 clones, around 81% seen once. The specimen sequenced was peripheral blood. All receptors derive from a human donor in a cohort sampled during active COVID-19. CDR3s include the opening cysteine and the closing phenylalanine or tryptophan. Each record gives: V gene, D gene, clone size, J gene, CDR3 protein, CDR3 DNA. D genes are given only for firm matches. The size field is filled for only some rows; it gives once, few, many or a size class.

V: TRBV4-3
D: TRBD2
size: -
J: TRBJ2-3
CDR3: CASELREGGGTDTQYF
DNA: TGCGCCAGCGAGCTTCGGGAGGGGGGAGGCACAGATACGCAGTATTTT

V: TRBV2
D: -
size: -
J: TRBJ2-1
CDR3: CASIHQRTPGSNEQFF
DNA: TGTGCCAGCATCCATCAAAGGACACCTGGTTCTAATGAGCAGTTCTTC

V: TRBV5-6
D: TRBD1
size: -
J: TRBJ2-7
CDR3: CASSWGQGTYEQYF
DNA: TGTGCCAGCAGCTGGGGACAGGGGACCTACGAGCAGTACTTC

V: TRBV5-6
D: -
size: few
J: TRBJ2-3
CDR3: CASSDRLAAISTDTQYF
DNA: TGTGCCAGCAGCGACCGTTTAGCGGCGATTAGCACAGATACGCAGTATTTT

V: TRBV9
D: TRBD2
size: -
J: TRBJ2-5
CDR3: CASNTGRGGLETQYF
DNA: TGTGCCAGCAACACAGGGCGGGGGGGCTTGGAGACCCAGTACTTC

V: TRBV4-3
D: TRBD2
size: -
J: TRBJ2-3
CDR3: CASSPRSSGGGIDTQYF
DNA: TGCGCCAGCAGCCCTCGTAGTAGCGGGGGGGGCATAGATACGCAGTATTTT

V: TRBV7-3
D: -
size: -
J: TRBJ2-3
CDR3: CASSFREDTQYF
DNA: TGTGCCAGCAGCTTTAGGGAGGATACGCAGTATTTT

V: TRBV24-1
D: -
size: -
J: TRBJ2-3
CDR3: CATSLSDTQYF
DNA: TGTGCCACCAGTCTCTCAGATACGCAGTATTTT

V: TRBV2
D: -
size: few
J: TRBJ1-6
CDR3: CASSELRSSYNSPLHF
DNA: TGTGCCAGCAGTGAACTTAGGAGCTCCTATAATTCACCCCTCCACTTT

V: TRBV4-3
D: -
size: -
J: TRBJ1-2
CDR3: CASSQDLGARGYTF
DNA: TGCGCCAGCAGCCAAGATTTGGGGGCGCGAGGCTACACCTTC

V: TRBV6-1
D: -
size: -
J: TRBJ1-1
CDR3: CASSESLLKTRAEDEAFF
DNA: TGTGCCAGCAGTGAATCCCTTTTGAAGACACGCGCCGAAGATGAAGCTTTCTTT

V: TRBV6-2/TRBV6-3
D: -
size: -
J: TRBJ1-1
CDR3: CASSQPYAGTEAFF
DNA: TGTGCCAGCAGTCAGCCATACGCGGGCACTGAAGCTTTCTTT

V: TRBV4-3
D: TRBD1
size: -
J: TRBJ2-7
CDR3: CASSQYFATGNSYEQYF
DNA: TGCGCCAGCAGCCAGTACTTCGCGACAGGGAATTCGTACGAGCAGTACTTC